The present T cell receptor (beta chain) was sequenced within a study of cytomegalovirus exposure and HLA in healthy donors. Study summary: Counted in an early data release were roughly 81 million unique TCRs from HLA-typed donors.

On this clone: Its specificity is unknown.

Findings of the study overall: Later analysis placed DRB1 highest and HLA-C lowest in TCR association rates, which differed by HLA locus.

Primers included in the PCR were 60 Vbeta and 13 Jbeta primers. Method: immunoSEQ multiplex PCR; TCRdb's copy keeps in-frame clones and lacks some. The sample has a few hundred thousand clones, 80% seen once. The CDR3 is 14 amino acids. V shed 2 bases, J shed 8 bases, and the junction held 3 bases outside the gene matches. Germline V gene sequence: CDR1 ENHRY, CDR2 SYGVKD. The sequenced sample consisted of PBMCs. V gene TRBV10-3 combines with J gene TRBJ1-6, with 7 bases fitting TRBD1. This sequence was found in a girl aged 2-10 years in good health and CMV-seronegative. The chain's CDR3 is CAISEGTGDSPLHF. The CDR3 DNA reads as TGTGCCATCAGTGAGGGCACAGGGGATTCACCCCTCCACTTT.